Listed here are 2 T cell receptor beta chains from one sample, sequenced in a study of identifying expanded T cells in peripheral blood. Using immunoSEQ multiplex PCR, the repertoire was profiled, and TCRdb retains in-frame clones only, with some absent. The table includes around 63,000 clones, around 87% detected once. Sequencing was done on a sample of blood. The receptors were sampled from a person aged 18 to 69 in good health.

By share of the sample, this clone is medium-sized. The rearrangement links TRBV6-4 to TRBJ2-3, with TRBD2 as a possible D gene (6 bases). This CDR3 contains 15 residues. V shed 2 bases and J shed 3 bases, with 12 bases lying between them. In germline, CDR1 is MRHNA, CDR2 SNTAGT. The CDR3 region has the DNA TGTGCCAGCAGTGACGAGGCGGAGGGGACAGATACGCAGTATTTT. Protein: CASSDEAEGTDTQYF.

V and J are TRBV2 and TRBJ1-2; D is ambiguous. The length of the CDR3 is 13 residues. V was pared by 8 bases and J by 4 bases, with 14 bases between. Germline V gene sequence: CDR1 SNHLY, CDR2 FYNNEI. CDR3: CASEVGPGYGYTF. The CDR3 coding sequence is TGTGCCAGCGAGGTCGGACCCGGCTATGGCTACACCTTC.